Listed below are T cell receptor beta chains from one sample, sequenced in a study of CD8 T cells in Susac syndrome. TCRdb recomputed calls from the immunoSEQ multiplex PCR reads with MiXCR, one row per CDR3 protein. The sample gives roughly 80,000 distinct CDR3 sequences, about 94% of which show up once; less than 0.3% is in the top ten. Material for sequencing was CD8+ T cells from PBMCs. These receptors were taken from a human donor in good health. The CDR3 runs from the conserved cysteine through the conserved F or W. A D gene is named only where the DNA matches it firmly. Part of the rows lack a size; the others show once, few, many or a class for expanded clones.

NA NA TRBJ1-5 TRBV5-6 CASSSSSNQPQHF TGTGCCAGCAGCTCCAGTAGCAATCAGCCCCAGCATTTT
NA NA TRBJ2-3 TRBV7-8 CASSAWPQGRPDTQYF TGTGCCAGCAGCGCTTGGCCGCAAGGACGCCCAGATACGCAGTATTTT
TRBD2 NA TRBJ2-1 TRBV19 CASSIVASGYNEQFF TGTGCCAGTAGTATAGTTGCTAGCGGGTACAATGAGCAGTTCTTC
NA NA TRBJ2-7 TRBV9 CASSGGRSSYEQYF TGTGCCAGCAGCGGTGGCAGAAGCTCCTACGAGCAGTACTTC
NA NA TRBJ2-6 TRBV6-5 CASSYFAGANVLTF TGTGCCAGCAGTTACTTCGCTGGGGCCAACGTCCTGACTTTC
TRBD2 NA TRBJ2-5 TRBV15 CATSATSGEETQYF TGTGCCACCAGCGCGACTAGCGGGGAAGAGACCCAGTACTTC
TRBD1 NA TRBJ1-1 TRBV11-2 CASSFRGLVLTQGVITEAFF TGTGCCAGCAGCTTTAGAGGCCTAGTGTTGACACAGGGGGTGATCACTGAAGCTTTCTTT
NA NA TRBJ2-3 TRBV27 CASSFRGPTDTQYF TGTGCCAGCAGTTTTCGCGGTCCCACAGATACGCAGTATTTT
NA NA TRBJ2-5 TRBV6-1 CASIQRPQETQYF TGTGCCAGCATACAGCGGCCCCAAGAGACCCAGTACTTC
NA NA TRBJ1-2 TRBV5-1 CASSLVRFGDYGYTF TGCGCCAGCAGCTTGGTCAGGTTTGGAGACTATGGCTACACCTTC
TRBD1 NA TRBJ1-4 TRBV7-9 CASSFGTGEKLFF TGTGCCAGCAGCTTTGGGACAGGTGAAAAACTGTTTTTT
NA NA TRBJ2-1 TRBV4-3 CASSQVHALRIYEQFF TGCGCCAGCAGCCAAGTACACGCCCTGAGGATCTATGAGCAGTTCTTC
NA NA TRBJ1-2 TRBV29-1 CSGRGDYGYTF TGCAGCGGTCGGGGGGACTATGGCTACACCTTC
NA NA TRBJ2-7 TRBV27 CASSLDRGGFEQYF TGTGCCAGCAGTTTAGACAGGGGAGGGTTCGAGCAGTACTTC
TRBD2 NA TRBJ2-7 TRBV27 CASSLSLSPFQGGPEQYF TGTGCCAGCAGTTTATCCCTCTCTCCGTTTCAGGGAGGGCCCGAGCAGTACTTC
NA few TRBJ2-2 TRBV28 CASSLNLPGELFF TGTGCCAGCAGTTTAAACCTCCCCGGGGAGCTGTTTTTT
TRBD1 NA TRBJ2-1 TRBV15 CATSRGRQGIYNEQFF TGTGCCACCAGCAGAGGTAGACAGGGGATTTACAATGAGCAGTTCTTC
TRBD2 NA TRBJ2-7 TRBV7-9 CASKRASGYHEQYF TGTGCCAGCAAGAGGGCTAGCGGGTATCACGAGCAGTACTTC
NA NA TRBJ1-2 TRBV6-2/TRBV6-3 CASRGFGYTF TGTGCCAGCAGAGGATTTGGCTACACCTTC
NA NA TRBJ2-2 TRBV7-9 CASRPGERAAGELFF TGTGCCAGCAGGCCAGGGGAGAGAGCGGCCGGGGAGCTGTTTTTT
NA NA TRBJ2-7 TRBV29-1 CSVVGTNGYEQYF TGCAGCGTTGTCGGGACGAACGGTTACGAGCAGTACTTC
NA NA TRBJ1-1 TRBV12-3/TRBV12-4 CASSLGWGPGDTEAFF TGTGCCAGCAGTTTGGGGTGGGGTCCGGGGGACACTGAAGCTTTCTTT
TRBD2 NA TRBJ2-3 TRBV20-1 CSARDGLAGGRADTQYF TGCAGTGCTAGGGACGGACTAGCGGGGGGGCGCGCAGATACGCAGTATTTT
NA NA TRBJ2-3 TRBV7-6 CASSLGVGMGADTQYF TGTGCCAGCAGCTTAGGAGTAGGGATGGGCGCAGATACGCAGTATTTT
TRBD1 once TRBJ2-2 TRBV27 CASLQGDSTGELFF TGTGCCAGCCTCCAGGGGGACAGCACCGGGGAGCTGTTTTTT
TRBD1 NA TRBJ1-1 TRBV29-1 CSVEGTGTGTEAFF TGCAGCGTCGAGGGGACAGGGACGGGCACTGAAGCTTTCTTT
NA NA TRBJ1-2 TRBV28 CASSFRTDYGYTF TGTGCCAGCAGTTTTAGGACAGACTATGGCTACACCTTC
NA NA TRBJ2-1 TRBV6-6 CASSYSYNEQFF TGTGCCAGCAGTTACTCCTACAATGAGCAGTTCTTC